The 29 T cell receptor beta chains below come from one sample, sequenced in a study of shared clonotypes between healthy human individuals. Using immunoSEQ multiplex PCR, the repertoire was profiled, and TCRdb retains in-frame clones only, with some absent. This sample carries 2,500,000 or so clones, around nine tenths of them seen once, and the ten largest clones take roughly 0.14%. Sequencing was performed on naive CD4+ T cells sorted from blood. Subset indicated: CD45RA+ positively selected. These TCRs come from a young man in good health.

The chain has TRBV6-1 and TRBJ2-7, with D perhaps TRBD2 (5 bases). Trimming stripped 8 bases from V and 4 bases from J, with 18 bases between. Germline CDR1 reads MNHNS; CDR2 reads SASEGT. CDR3 length equals 14 residues. DNA for the CDR3: TGTGCCAGCTTCGGCCTAGCCCCCCTATACGAGCAGTACTTC. Its protein is CASFGLAPLYEQYF.

This clone was observed a single time. Other DNA sequences in the sample encode the same CDR3. The genes are TRBV19 and TRBJ2-3, with D uncertain. Germline CDR1 LNHDA, CDR2 SQIVND (reference sequence). The CDR3 contains 11 residues. V dropped 4 bases and J dropped 5 bases, with 4 bases sitting between them. The CDR3 spells CASSKLDTQYF. The CDR3 DNA reads TGTGCCAGTAGTAAATTAGATACGCAGTATTTT.

The chain joins TRBV19 to TRBJ1-5; the D is unclear. The CDR3 sequence is 15 residues long. The germline CDR1 and CDR2 sequences are LNHDA and SQIVND (reference sequence). The V end was cut by 9 bases, the J end by 0 bases, with 15 bases between. The CDR3 nucleotides are TGTGCCAGATCCGCAGAATGCTATAGCAATCAGCCCCAGCATTTT. Its protein is CARSAECYSNQPQHF.

This sequence joins TRBV6-6 and TRBJ1-2; TRBD1 agrees at 8 bases. V was pared by 7 bases and J by 4 bases, with 11 bases of the junction left unmatched. Germline assignment: CDR1 MNHNY and CDR2 SVGAGI (reference sequence). The CDR3 sequence is 15 residues long. CDR3 protein: CASTLARGQGYGYTF. The CDR3 coding sequence is TGTGCCAGCACCCTAGCCAGGGGGCAGGGCTATGGCTACACCTTC.

The chain recombines TRBV2 with TRBJ2-2; 15 bases are a match to TRBD2. The ends lost 7 bases at V and 4 bases at J; junction bases unmatched: 4. The germline CDR1 and CDR2 sequences are SNHLY and FYNNEI. CDR3 length equals 16 residues. This chain's CDR3 is CASTGTSGGITGELFF. CDR3 DNA: TGTGCCAGCACAGGGACTAGCGGGGGGATCACCGGGGAGCTGTTTTTT.

This CDR3 is CASTLLDSYEQYF. CDR3 nucleotide sequence: TGTGCCAGCACCCTTTTGGATTCCTACGAGCAGTACTTC. This sequence joins TRBV6-1 and TRBJ2-7; D is uncertain. Trimming took off 7 bases at V and 1 base at J, with 11 bases between the two ends. Germline CDR1 is MNHNS and CDR2 is SASEGT. The CDR3 loop spans 13 amino acids.

V gene TRBV28 combines with J gene TRBJ2-5; no reliable D call. This CDR3 comprises 15 residues. V dropped 1 base and J dropped 1 base, with 10 bases sitting between them. CDR1 and CDR2 from the germline V gene are MDHEN and SYDVKM. The CDR3 protein is CASSLFGWIQETQYF. The DNA of the CDR3 is TGTGCCAGCAGTTTATTTGGGTGGATCCAAGAGACCCAGTACTTC. Complete variable domain (other parts from reference TRBV28 and TRBJ2-5): DVKVTQSSRYLVKRTGEKVFLECVQDMDHENMFWYRQDPGLGLRLIYFSYDVKMKEKGDIPEGYSVSREKKERFSLILESASTNQTSMYLCASSLFGWIQETQYFGPGTRLLVL.

V usage is TRBV6-1 and J usage is TRBJ2-7; 8 nucleotides align to TRBD1. The CDR3 extends over 12 amino acids. V lost 10 bases to trimming and J lost 6 bases; unmatched junction nucleotides: 8. Germline CDR1 reads MNHNS; CDR2 reads SASEGT. CDR3 sequence reads: CATRQGLSEQYF. DNA for the CDR3: TGTGCCACCAGACAGGGGTTGAGCGAGCAGTACTTC.

This clone was counted once. The chain links TRBV7-2 to TRBJ2-4; TRBD1 agrees at 7 bases. Unmatched junction bases numbered 8, after V lost 0 bases and J lost 3 bases. Germline V gene lookup returns CDR1 SGHTA and CDR2 FQGNSA. The CDR3 has 17 amino acids. CDR3 amino acids: CASSLALNRGSKNIQYF. As DNA, the CDR3 is TGTGCCAGCAGCTTAGCCCTCAACAGGGGTAGCAAAAACATTCAGTACTTC.

The gene calls are TRBV25-1 and TRBJ2-5; 8 bases map to TRBD2. V was clipped by 0 bases and J by 4 bases; unmatched bases: 10. Germline V gives CDR1 MGHDK, CDR2 SYGVNS. The CDR3 runs to 17 residues. For the CDR3, the DNA is TGTGCCAGCAGTGAATATAGGGGACTAGAGTGGGGAGAGACCCAGTACTTC. Its protein is CASSEYRGLEWGETQYF.

The chain combines TRBV18 with TRBJ1-4; tentatively, D is TRBD1 (6 bases). The V gene's germline CDR1 is KGHSH and CDR2 LQKENI. V lost 6 bases, J lost 10 bases, and 21 bases lay in between. This CDR3 has 15 residues. CDR3 bases: TGTGCCAGCTCCGATTGGGCAGGGGTGATCGGAAAACTGTTTTTT. Encoded protein: CASSDWAGVIGKLFF.

CDR3 DNA: TGTGCCAGCTCACCGCGGGTCACCCAAAACTCTGGGGCCAACGTCCTGACTTTC. It yields the protein CASSPRVTQNSGANVLTF. The chain employs TRBV18 and TRBJ2-6, with D perhaps matching TRBD2 (5 bases). The ends were cut back, 3 bases at V and 0 bases at J, with 15 bases in the middle. Germline loops: CDR1 KGHSH, CDR2 LQKENI. This CDR3 is 18 amino acids long.

The CDR3 DNA follows: TGTGCCAGCAGCAGAACTAGTTCTATGGAGACCCAGTACTTC. The encoded protein is CASSRTSSMETQYF. This chain uses TRBV13 with TRBJ2-5, with a weak D call TRBD2 (5 bases). Trimming cost V 5 bases and J 5 bases, with 15 bases left between them. The CDR3 covers 14 residues. CDR1 PRHDT and CDR2 FYEKMQ come from the germline V gene (reference sequence). Full variable domain (remainder filled in from reference TRBV13 and TRBJ2-5): AAGVIQSPRHLIKEKRETATLKCYPIPRHDTVYWYQQGPGQDPQFLISFYEKMQSDKGSIPDRFSAQQFSDYHSELNMSSLELGDSALYFCASSRTSSMETQYFGPGTRLLVL.

This rearrangement joins TRBV7-9 to TRBJ1-2; tentative D call: TRBD1 (5 bases). The germline V gene has CDR1 SEHNR and CDR2 FQNEAQ (reference sequence). CDR3 length: 15 residues. Trimming shortened V by 0 bases and J by 2 bases, and 10 bases separated the two germline ends. In DNA, the CDR3 is TGTGCCAGCAGCTTAGCGCGTGGGGGAAACTATGGCTACACCTTC. Translated: CASSLARGGNYGYTF.

The chain links TRBV7-9 to TRBJ1-2; D remains unclear. The length of the CDR3 is 15 residues. The V gene's germline CDR1 is SEHNR and CDR2 FQNEAQ (reference sequence). V gave up 2 bases and J gave up 4 bases, with 14 bases separating them. The CDR3: CASSLSVGNVYGYTF. The CDR3 DNA is TGTGCCAGCAGCTTATCCGTGGGGAATGTCTATGGCTACACCTTC. The complete variable domain, with remaining parts taken from reference TRBV7-9 and TRBJ1-2, reads DTGVSQNPRHKITKRGQNVTFRCDPISEHNRLYWYRQTLGQGPEFLTYFQNEAQLEKSRLLSDRFSAERPKGSFSTLEIQRTEQGDSAMYLCASSLSVGNVYGYTFGSGTRLTVV.

Details on this clone: The sample carries other DNA sequences with the same CDR3. The V gene is TRBV2, the J gene TRBJ2-3, with unresolved D. The CDR3 has 12 amino acids. Trimming took 6 bases from V and 3 from J, leaving 7 bases between them. CDR1 SNHLY and CDR2 FYNNEI come from the germline V gene. The CDR3: CASSGPTDTQYF. The CDR3 nucleotides are TGTGCCAGCAGCGGACCTACAGATACGCAGTATTTT. The whole variable domain, remainder taken from reference TRBV2 and TRBJ2-3, is EPEVTQTPSHQVTQMGQEVILRCVPISNHLYFYWYRQILGQKVEFLVSFYNNEISEKSEIFDDQFSVERPDGSNFTLKIRSTKLEDSAMYFCASSGPTDTQYFGPGTRLTVL.

The rearrangement links TRBV29-1 to TRBJ1-2; no reliable D call. The CDR3 has 16 residues. The V end was cut by 0 bases, the J end by 0 bases, with 14 bases between. Per germline, CDR1 SQVTM and CDR2 ANQGSEA. CDR3 DNA sequence: TGCAGCGTTGAAGATTTTGCGGGGATAACTAACTATGGCTACACCTTC. Residues: CSVEDFAGITNYGYTF.

This chain links TRBV11-3 with TRBJ1-1, with a weak D call TRBD1 (6 bases). The germline V gene has CDR1 SGHNT and CDR2 YENEEA. Trimming removed 1 base at V and 7 bases at J, with 10 bases between. This CDR3 spans 13 amino acids. CDR3 residues: CASSLASDSEAFF. CDR3 nucleotides: TGTGCCAGCAGCTTAGCCTCGGACAGTGAAGCTTTCTTT.

The chain combines TRBV19 with TRBJ2-3; 12 nucleotides match TRBD1. The V gene end was trimmed by 6 bases and the J gene end by 5 bases; junction bases not matched to a gene: 12. The CDR3 runs to 17 residues. The germline V gene encodes CDR1 LNHDA and CDR2 SQIVND (reference sequence). This CDR3 is CASRAPPGQGALDTQYF. The CDR3 bases are TGTGCCAGTAGAGCTCCCCCGGGACAGGGGGCCTTAGATACGCAGTATTTT.

This rearrangement joins TRBV19 to TRBJ2-7, with TRBD1 matching 9 bases. The CDR3 sequence is 24 residues long. The V gene's germline CDR1 is LNHDA and CDR2 SQIVND (reference sequence). The V and J ends lost 7 bases and 2 bases, in that order; junction bases with no gene match: 36. CDR3 DNA sequence: TGTGCCAGTACCCATCCCCGGGACAGGGCCGGCCCGACGACGTTGCGGGAGCCGGCCTACGAGCAGTACTTC. Translating it yields CASTHPRDRAGPTTLREPAYEQYF.

V is TRBV6-5 and J is TRBJ1-4; 7 bases agree with TRBD1. The V gene end was trimmed by 5 bases and the J gene end by 5 bases; junction bases not matched to a gene: 8. Germline V gives CDR1 MNHEY, CDR2 SVGAGI. This CDR3 has 15 amino acids. The CDR3 protein is CASSGTGTVNEKLFF. The CDR3 nucleotides are TGTGCCAGCAGTGGAACCGGGACAGTCAATGAAAAACTGTTTTTT.

The V gene is TRBV14, the J gene TRBJ1-6; no clear D gene. In germline, CDR1 is SGHDN, CDR2 FVKESK. The V and J ends lost 0 bases and 4 bases respectively, with 7 bases between them. The CDR3 consists of 15 residues. The CDR3 loop reads CASSQEGFYNSPLHF. In DNA form, the CDR3 reads TGTGCCAGCAGCCAAGAAGGGTTTTATAATTCACCCCTCCACTTT.

This chain uses TRBV19 with TRBJ1-4; D gene uncertain. Germline V CDR1 and CDR2: LNHDA, SQIVND (reference sequence). V shed 4 bases and J shed 7 bases, with 16 bases lying between them. This CDR3 has 15 amino acids. This chain's CDR3 is CASSRRRRSGEKLFF. As DNA, the CDR3 is TGTGCCAGTAGTAGGCGACGGAGATCAGGTGAAAAACTGTTTTTT.

The rearrangement joins TRBV7-8 to TRBJ1-1, with D possibly TRBD1 on 5 matching bases. The CDR3 is 15 residues long. The V end lost 5 bases, the J end lost 4 bases, and 17 bases lay between the germline ends. Germline loops: CDR1 SGHVS, CDR2 FQNEAQ. The CDR3 coding sequence is TGTGCCAGCAGCAAACGGACGGGGGGTGGCACTGAAGCTTTCTTT. Its protein product is CASSKRTGGGTEAFF. The variable domain in full, with the rest retrieved from reference TRBV7-8 and TRBJ1-1, is GAGVSQSPRYKVAKRGQDVALRCDPISGHVSLFWYQQALGQGPEFLTYFQNEAQLDKSGLPSDRFFAERPEGSVSTLKIQRTQQEDSAVYLCASSKRTGGGTEAFFGQGTRLTVV.

The chain couples TRBV5-1 to TRBJ1-3; 8 nucleotides align to TRBD1. V lost 0 bases, J lost 4 bases, and 3 bases stayed unmatched. This CDR3 comprises 15 residues. Germline V gene data show CDR1 as SGHRS and CDR2 as YFSETQ. Here the CDR3 DNA reads TGCGCCAGCAGCTTGGGACAGGGGTTAGGAAACACCATATATTTT. This gives the protein CASSLGQGLGNTIYF.

The chain links TRBV5-1 to TRBJ2-3; 7 nucleotides line up with TRBD2. CDR1 and CDR2 (germline): SGHRS, YFSETQ. V gave up 0 bases and J gave up 6 bases; unmatched junction bases: 10. The CDR3 consists of 16 residues. The CDR3 region has the DNA TGCGCCAGCAGCTTGGCCGGCGGGAGATATGGGGATACGCAGTATTTT. This sequence encodes CASSLAGGRYGDTQYF.

CDR3 protein: CASRRDQAGDEQYF. In nucleotides, the CDR3 is TGCGCCAGCAGGAGGGACCAGGCGGGGGACGAGCAGTACTTC. This chain links TRBV10-1 with TRBJ2-7; 7 bases line up with TRBD2. Germline loops: CDR1 WNHNN, CDR2 SYGVQD (reference sequence). The V and J ends lost 6 bases and 5 bases, in that order; junction bases with no gene match: 10. The CDR3 totals 14 residues.

A word on this clone: Within the sample, other DNA sequences also encode this same CDR3. The chain is built from TRBV18 and TRBJ2-1; TRBD2 aligns across 7 bases. After removal of 3 bases from V and 2 bases from J, the junction contained 1 base not matched to a gene. CDR3 length: 14 residues. Germline V gene sequence: CDR1 KGHSH, CDR2 LQKENI. The CDR3 region is CASSPAGAYNEQFF. CDR3 in DNA: TGTGCCAGCTCACCGGCGGGAGCCTACAATGAGCAGTTCTTC.

The rearrangement links TRBV30 to TRBJ1-6; 9 bases map to TRBD1. Germline CDR1 reads GTSNPN; CDR2 reads SVGIG (reference sequence). V lost 3 bases to trimming and J lost 3 bases; unmatched junction nucleotides: 9. CDR3 size: 17 residues. CDR3 DNA sequence: TGTGCCTGGAGAACCACAGGGGGCTCAAGCTATAATTCACCCCTCCACTTT. Residues: CAWRTTGGSSYNSPLHF. Variable domain in full (rest from reference TRBV30 and TRBJ1-6): SQTIHQWPATLVQPVGSPLSLECTVEGTSNPNLYWYRQAAGRGLQLLFYSVGIGQISSEVPQNLSASRPQDRQFILSSKKLLLSDSGFYLCAWRTTGGSSYNSPLHFGNGTRLTVT.